This TCR beta chain was identified during a study of T cells in Graves' hyperthyroidism and ophthalmopathy. Overall study results and limits: In the blood, most expanded thyroid clonotypes above 0.001 appeared as well. A median roughly 6.6 months before onset, the model predicted ophthalmopathy.

Amplification of TCR beta CDR3 regions was performed using RNA transcripts as template. The HTBI primer set was used in a first-round RT-PCR of the TCR CDR3. TCRdb re-derived calls from the multiplex PCR reads in MiXCR, one entry per CDR3 protein. The data show about 600,000 distinct CDR3 sequences, roughly a sixth seen once. Ten or more counts support this clonotype. The target antigen is unknown. CDR1 and CDR2 (germline): SGHVS, FQNEAQ. CDR3 length: 15 amino acids. V trimming: 4 bases; J trimming: 6 bases; junction bases outside the gene matches: 11. Sequences were obtained from blood. The clonotype was recovered from a woman in her forties with Graves' ophthalmopathy. The chain links TRBV7-8 to TRBJ2-7; 8 bases are a match to TRBD1. The CDR3 DNA follows: TGTGCCAGCAGCTCAGGACAGGGAGACAGACTCGAGCAGTACTTC. Its translation: CASSSGQGDRLEQYF.